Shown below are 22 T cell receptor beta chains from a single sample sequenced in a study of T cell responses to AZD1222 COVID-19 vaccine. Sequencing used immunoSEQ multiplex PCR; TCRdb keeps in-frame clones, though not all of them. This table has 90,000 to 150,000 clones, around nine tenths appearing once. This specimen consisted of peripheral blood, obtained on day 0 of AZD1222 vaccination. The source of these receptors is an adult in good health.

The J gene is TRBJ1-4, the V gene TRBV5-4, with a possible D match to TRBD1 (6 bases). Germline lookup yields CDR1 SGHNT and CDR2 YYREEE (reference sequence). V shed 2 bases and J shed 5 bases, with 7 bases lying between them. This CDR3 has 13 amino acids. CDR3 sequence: CASSFQGNEKLFF. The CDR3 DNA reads TGTGCCAGCAGCTTCCAGGGGAATGAAAAACTGTTTTTT.

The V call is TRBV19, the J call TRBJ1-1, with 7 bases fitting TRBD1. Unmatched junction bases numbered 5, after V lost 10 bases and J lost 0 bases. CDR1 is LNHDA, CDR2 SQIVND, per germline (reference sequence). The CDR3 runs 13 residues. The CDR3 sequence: CATRQGVNTEAFF. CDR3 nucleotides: TGTGCCACCCGACAGGGAGTGAACACTGAAGCTTTCTTT.

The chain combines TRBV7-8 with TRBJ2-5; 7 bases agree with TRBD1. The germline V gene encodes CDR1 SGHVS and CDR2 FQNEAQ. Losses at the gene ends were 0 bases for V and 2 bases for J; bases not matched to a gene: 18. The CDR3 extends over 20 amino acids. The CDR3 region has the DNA TGTGCCAGCAGCTTAGCGAGGAGGACGCAGGGGGTAGCAACACAAGAGACCCAGTACTTC. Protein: CASSLARRTQGVATQETQYF.

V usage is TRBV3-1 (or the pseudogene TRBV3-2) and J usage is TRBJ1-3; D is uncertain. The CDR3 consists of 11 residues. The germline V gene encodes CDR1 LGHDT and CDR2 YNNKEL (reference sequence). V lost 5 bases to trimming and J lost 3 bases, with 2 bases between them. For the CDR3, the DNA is TGTGCCAGCAGCGATGGAAACACCATATATTTT. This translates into CASSDGNTIYF.

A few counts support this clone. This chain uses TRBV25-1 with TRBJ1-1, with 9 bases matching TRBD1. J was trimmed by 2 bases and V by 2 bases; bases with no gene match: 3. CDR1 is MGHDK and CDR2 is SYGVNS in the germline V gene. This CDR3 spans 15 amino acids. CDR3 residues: CASSELTGGNTEAFF. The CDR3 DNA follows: TGTGCCAGCAGTGAACTGACAGGGGGAAACACTGAAGCTTTCTTT.

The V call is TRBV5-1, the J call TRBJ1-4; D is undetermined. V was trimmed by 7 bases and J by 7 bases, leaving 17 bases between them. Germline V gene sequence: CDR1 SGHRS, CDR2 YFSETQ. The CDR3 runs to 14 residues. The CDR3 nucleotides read TGCGCCAGCTGCCCCACAACTCGGTGTGAAAAACTGTTTTTT. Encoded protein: CASCPTTRCEKLFF.

CDR3 in DNA: TGTGCCAGTAGTGCCATAGGACAGGGTTACGAGCAGTACTTC. This codes for CASSAIGQGYEQYF. The chain uses TRBV19 and TRBJ2-7; 8 bases map to TRBD1. CDR3 length equals 14 residues. Germline values: CDR1 LNHDA, CDR2 SQIVND (reference sequence). V trimming: 5 bases; J trimming: 4 bases; junction bases outside the gene matches: 7.

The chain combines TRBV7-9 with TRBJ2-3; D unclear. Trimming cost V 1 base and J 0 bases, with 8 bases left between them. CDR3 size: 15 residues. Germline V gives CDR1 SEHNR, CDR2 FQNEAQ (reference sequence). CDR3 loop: CASSLGAVSTDTQYF. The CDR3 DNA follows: TGTGCCAGCAGCTTAGGGGCGGTTAGCACAGATACGCAGTATTTT.

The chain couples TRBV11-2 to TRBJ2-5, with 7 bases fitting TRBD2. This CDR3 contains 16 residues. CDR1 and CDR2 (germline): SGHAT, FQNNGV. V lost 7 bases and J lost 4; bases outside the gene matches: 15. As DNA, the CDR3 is TGTGCCAGCACCCATCGCCCGCGGGGGAGTAGAGAGACCCAGTACTTC. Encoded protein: CASTHRPRGSRETQYF.

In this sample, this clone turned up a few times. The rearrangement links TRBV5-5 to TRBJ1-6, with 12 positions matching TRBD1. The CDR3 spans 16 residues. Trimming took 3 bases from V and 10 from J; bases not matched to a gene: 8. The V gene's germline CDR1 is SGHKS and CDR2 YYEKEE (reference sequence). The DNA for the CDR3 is TGTGCCAGCAGCTCCCCGGGACAGGGGGCAGGGTCACCCCTCCACTTT. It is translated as CASSSPGQGAGSPLHF. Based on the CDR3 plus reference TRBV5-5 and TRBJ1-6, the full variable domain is DAGVTQSPTHLIKTRGQQVTLRCSPISGHKSVSWYQQVLGQGPQFIFQYYEKEERGRGNFPDRFSARQFPNYSSELNVNALLLGDSALYLCASSSPGQGAGSPLHFGNGTRLTVT.

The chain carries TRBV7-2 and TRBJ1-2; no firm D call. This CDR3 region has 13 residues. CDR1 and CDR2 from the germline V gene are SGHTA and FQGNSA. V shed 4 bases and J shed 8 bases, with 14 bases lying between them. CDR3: CASSSPRSWGYTF. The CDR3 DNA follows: TGTGCCAGCAGCTCCCCGCGAAGCTGGGGCTACACCTTC.

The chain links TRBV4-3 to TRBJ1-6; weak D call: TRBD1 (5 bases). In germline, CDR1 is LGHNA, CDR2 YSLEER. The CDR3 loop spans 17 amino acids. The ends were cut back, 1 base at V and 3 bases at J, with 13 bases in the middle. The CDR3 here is CASSQGLGDYYNSPLHF. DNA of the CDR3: TGCGCCAGCAGCCAAGGTCTGGGGGACTACTATAATTCACCCCTCCACTTT.

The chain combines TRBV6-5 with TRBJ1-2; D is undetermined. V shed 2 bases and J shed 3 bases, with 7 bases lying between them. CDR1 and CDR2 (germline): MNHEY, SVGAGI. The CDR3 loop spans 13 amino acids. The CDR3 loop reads CASSYNIYYGYTF. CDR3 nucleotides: TGTGCCAGCAGTTACAACATCTACTATGGCTACACCTTC.

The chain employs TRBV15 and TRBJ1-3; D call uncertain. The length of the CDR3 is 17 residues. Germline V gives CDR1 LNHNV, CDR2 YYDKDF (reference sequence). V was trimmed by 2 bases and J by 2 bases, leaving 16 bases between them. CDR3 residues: CATSRLTRTGTGNTIYF. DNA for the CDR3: TGTGCCACCAGCAGATTAACTCGGACGGGGACTGGAAACACCATATATTTT.

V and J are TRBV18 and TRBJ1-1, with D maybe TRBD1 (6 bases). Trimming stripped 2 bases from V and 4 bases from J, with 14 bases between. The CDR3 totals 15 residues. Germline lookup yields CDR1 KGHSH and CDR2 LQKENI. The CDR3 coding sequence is TGTGCCAGCTCACCATCTCAACAGGGATCCACTGAAGCTTTCTTT. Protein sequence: CASSPSQQGSTEAFF.

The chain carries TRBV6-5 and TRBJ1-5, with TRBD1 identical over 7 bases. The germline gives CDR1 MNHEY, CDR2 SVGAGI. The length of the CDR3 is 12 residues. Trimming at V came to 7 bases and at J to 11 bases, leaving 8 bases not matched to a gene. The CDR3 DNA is TGTGCCAGCAACCTCAGGGGGGGAGCCCAGCATTTT. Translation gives CASNLRGGAQHF.

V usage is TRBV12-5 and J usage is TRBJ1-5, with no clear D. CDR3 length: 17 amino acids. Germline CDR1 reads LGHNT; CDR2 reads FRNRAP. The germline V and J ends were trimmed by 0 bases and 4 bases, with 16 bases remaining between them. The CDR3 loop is CASGLVLARATNQPQHF. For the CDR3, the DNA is TGTGCTAGTGGTTTGGTACTCGCACGGGCAACAAATCAGCCCCAGCATTTT.

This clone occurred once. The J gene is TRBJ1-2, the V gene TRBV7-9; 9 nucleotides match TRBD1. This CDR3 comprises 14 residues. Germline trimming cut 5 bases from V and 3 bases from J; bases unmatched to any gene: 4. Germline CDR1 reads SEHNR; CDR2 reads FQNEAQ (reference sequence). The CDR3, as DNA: TGTGCCAGCAGCCTGGGACAGGGTGACTATGGCTACACCTTC. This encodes CASSLGQGDYGYTF. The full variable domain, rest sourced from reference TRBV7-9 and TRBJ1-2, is DTGVSQNPRHKITKRGQNVTFRCDPISEHNRLYWYRQTLGQGPEFLTYFQNEAQLEKSRLLSDRFSAERPKGSFSTLEIQRTEQGDSAMYLCASSLGQGDYGYTFGSGTRLTVV.

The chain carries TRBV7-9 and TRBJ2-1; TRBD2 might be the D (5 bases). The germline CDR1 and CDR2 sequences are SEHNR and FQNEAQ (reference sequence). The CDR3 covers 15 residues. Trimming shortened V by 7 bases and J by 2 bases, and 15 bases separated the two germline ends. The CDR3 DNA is TGTGCCAGCACCCCAACCGACGGGGCCTACAATGAGCAGTTCTTC. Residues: CASTPTDGAYNEQFF.

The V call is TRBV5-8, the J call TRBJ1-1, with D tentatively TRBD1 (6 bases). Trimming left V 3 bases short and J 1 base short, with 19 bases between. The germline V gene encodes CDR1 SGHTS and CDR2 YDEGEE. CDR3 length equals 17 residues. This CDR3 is CASSYPGQPLGNTEAFF. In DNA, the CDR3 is TGTGCCAGCAGCTATCCGGGACAACCCCTGGGGAACACTGAAGCTTTCTTT.

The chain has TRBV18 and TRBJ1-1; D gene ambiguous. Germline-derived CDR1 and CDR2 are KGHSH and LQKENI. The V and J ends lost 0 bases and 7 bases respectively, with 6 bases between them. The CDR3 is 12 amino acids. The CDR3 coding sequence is TGTGCCAGCTCACCACCCAGCGGTGAAGCTTTCTTT. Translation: CASSPPSGEAFF.

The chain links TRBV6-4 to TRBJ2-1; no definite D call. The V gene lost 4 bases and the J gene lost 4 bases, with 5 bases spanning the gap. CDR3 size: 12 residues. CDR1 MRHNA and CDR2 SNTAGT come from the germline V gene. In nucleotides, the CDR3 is TGTGCCAGCAGTGGACGATACAATGAGCAGTTCTTC. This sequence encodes CASSGRYNEQFF.